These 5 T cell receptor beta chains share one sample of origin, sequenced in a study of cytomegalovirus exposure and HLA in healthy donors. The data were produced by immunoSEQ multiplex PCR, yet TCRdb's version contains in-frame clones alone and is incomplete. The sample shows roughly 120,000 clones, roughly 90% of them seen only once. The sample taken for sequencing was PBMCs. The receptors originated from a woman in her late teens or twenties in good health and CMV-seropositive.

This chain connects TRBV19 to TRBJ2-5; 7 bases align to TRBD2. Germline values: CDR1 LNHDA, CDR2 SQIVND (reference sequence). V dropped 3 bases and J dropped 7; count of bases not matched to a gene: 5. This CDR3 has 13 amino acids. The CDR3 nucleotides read TGTGCCAGTAGTATGGCGGGAGTGGGGACCCAGTACTTC. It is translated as CASSMAGVGTQYF.

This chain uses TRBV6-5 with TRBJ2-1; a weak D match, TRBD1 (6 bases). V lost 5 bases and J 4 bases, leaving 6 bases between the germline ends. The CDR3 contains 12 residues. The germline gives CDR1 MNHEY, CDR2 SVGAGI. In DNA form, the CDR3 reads TGTGCCAGCAGTACAGGGTACAATGAGCAGTTCTTC. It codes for CASSTGYNEQFF.

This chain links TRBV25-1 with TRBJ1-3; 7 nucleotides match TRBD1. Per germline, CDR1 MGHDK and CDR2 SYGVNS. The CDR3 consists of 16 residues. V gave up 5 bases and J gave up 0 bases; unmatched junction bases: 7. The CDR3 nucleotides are TGTGCCAGCAGTACCTACAGGGGAGGCTCTGGAAACACCATATATTTT. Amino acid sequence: CASSTYRGGSGNTIYF.

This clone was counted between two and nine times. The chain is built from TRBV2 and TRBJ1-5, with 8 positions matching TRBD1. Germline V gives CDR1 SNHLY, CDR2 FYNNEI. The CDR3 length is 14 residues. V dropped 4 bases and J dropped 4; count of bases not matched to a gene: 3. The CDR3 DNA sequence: TGTGCCAGCAGTGGGGGACAGGTGAATCAGCCCCAGCATTTT. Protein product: CASSGGQVNQPQHF.

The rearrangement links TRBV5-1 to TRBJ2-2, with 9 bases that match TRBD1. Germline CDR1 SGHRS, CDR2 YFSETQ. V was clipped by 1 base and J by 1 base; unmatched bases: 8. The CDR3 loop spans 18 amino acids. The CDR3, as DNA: TGCGCCAGCAGCTTGTCGGAGAACAGGGGGCTGAACACCGGGGAGCTGTTTTTT. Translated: CASSLSENRGLNTGELFF. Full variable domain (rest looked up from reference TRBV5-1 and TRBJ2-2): KAGVTQTPRYLIKTRGQQVTLSCSPISGHRSVSWYQQTPGQGLQFLFEYFSETQRNKGNFPGRFSGRQFSNSRSEMNVSTLELGDSALYLCASSLSENRGLNTGELFFGEGSRLTVL.